Each of the 22 T cell receptor beta chains below was sequenced from the same sample in a study of blood T cells in healthy people across ages. The authors ran a second PCR of 7 to 11 cycles using a sample-barcoded 5' primer and a J-beta primer mix. TCRdb called the 5' RACE reads again in MiXCR, with one record for every CDR3 protein. The sample lists hundreds of thousands of distinct CDR3 sequences, 58% occurring once. What was sequenced was blood. These receptors were collected from a man aged 25-40 years in good health.

The chain joins TRBV2 to TRBJ2-7; 9 bases match TRBD1. CDR1 SNHLY and CDR2 FYNNEI come from the germline V gene. The CDR3 length is 14 residues. V was pared by 10 bases and J by 1 base, with 8 bases of the junction left unmatched. The CDR3 loop reads CATRQGVLSYEQYF. The CDR3 nucleotides are TGTGCCACCAGACAGGGGGTGCTTTCCTACGAGCAGTACTTC.

This clonotype was recorded a few times. The chain employs TRBV2 and TRBJ2-1, with 9 bases matching TRBD2. Germline loops: CDR1 SNHLY, CDR2 FYNNEI. Trimming took 9 bases from V and 3 from J; bases not matched to a gene: 6. The CDR3 has 14 amino acids. CDR3 protein: CASKTSGDYNEQFF. DNA of the CDR3: TGTGCCAGTAAGACTAGCGGAGACTACAATGAGCAGTTCTTC. Drawing the rest from reference TRBV2 and TRBJ2-1, the complete variable domain is EPEVTQTPSHQVTQMGQEVILRCVPISNHLYFYWYRQILGQKVEFLVSFYNNEISEKSEIFDDQFSVERPDGSNFTLKIRSTKLEDSAMYFCASKTSGDYNEQFFGPGTRLTVL.

V usage is TRBV7-2 and J usage is TRBJ1-6; D unresolved. V was pared by 5 bases and J by 3 bases, with 14 bases between. The length of the CDR3 is 16 residues. The V gene's germline CDR1 is SGHTA and CDR2 FQGNSA. CDR3 residues: CASSAQAIYYNSPLHF. In DNA form, the CDR3 reads TGTGCCAGCAGCGCCCAAGCTATTTACTATAATTCACCCCTCCACTTT. Variable domain in full (rest from reference TRBV7-2 and TRBJ1-6): GAGVSQSPSNKVTEKGKDVELRCDPISGHTALYWYRQSLGQGLEFLIYFQGNSAPDKSGLPSDRFSAERTGGSVSTLTIQRTQQEDSAVYLCASSAQAIYYNSPLHFGNGTRLTVT.

The sample holds one count of this clonotype. Because the CDR3 is missing its conserved closing phenylalanine or tryptophan, this is likely a read error. The chain uses TRBV29-1 and TRBJ2-1, with D perhaps TRBD1 or TRBD2 (5 bases each). The CDR3 totals 11 residues. Germline CDR1 reads SQVTM; CDR2 reads ANQGSEA. V was pared by 0 bases and J by 9 bases, with 6 bases between. The CDR3 sequence: CSVEDGGEQFL. CDR3 bases: TGCAGCGTTGAAGATGGGGGTGAGCAGTTCTTA.

This sequence joins TRBV7-6 and TRBJ1-2, with 7 bases matching TRBD1. This CDR3 spans 13 amino acids. In germline, CDR1 is SGHVS, CDR2 FNYEAQ. With 4 bases clipped from V and 6 bases from J, the junction kept 5 bases outside the gene matches. For the CDR3, the DNA is TGTGCCAGCAGCTGGGGAGGGGGCGATGGCTACACCTTC. This translates into CASSWGGGDGYTF.

This clonotype was seen a few times. In DNA, the CDR3 is TGTGCCAGCAGCTTTACTAGCGGGAGTTATGAGCAGTTCTTC. Its translation is CASSFTSGSYEQFF. The chain combines TRBV7-2 with TRBJ2-1, with TRBD2 matching over 11 bases. Germline CDR1 SGHTA, CDR2 FQGNSA. Losses at the gene ends were 3 bases for V and 8 bases for J; bases not matched to a gene: 3. CDR3 length: 14 amino acids.

This sequence joins TRBV20-1 and TRBJ2-3; 8 positions match TRBD2. This CDR3 has 14 residues. Germline CDR1 is DFQATT and CDR2 is SNEGSKA (reference sequence). The J segment lost 10 bases and the V segment lost 5 bases, leaving 14 bases of the junction unmatched. CDR3 nucleotide sequence: TGCAGTGCTCCTTTAGCGGGGCTCAGTACTGCGCAGTATTTT. Amino acids: CSAPLAGLSTAQYF.

As DNA, the CDR3 is TGTGCCACCAGTGATCCTGAGACTAGCGCAGATACGCAGTATTTT. It translates to CATSDPETSADTQYF. V usage is TRBV24-1 and J usage is TRBJ2-3, with 8 positions matching TRBD2. The V and J ends lost 3 bases and 4 bases, in that order; junction bases with no gene match: 5. The CDR3 is 15 amino acids. Germline CDR1 is KGHDR and CDR2 is SFDVKD.

V is TRBV20-1 and J is TRBJ2-1; 7 positions agree with TRBD2. The germline V gene has CDR1 DFQATT and CDR2 SNEGSKA (reference sequence). Trimming at V came to 5 bases and at J to 6 bases, leaving 13 bases not matched to a gene. This CDR3 contains 15 residues. CDR3 sequence: CSAVQRERGPNEQFF. DNA of the CDR3: TGCAGTGCTGTCCAGCGGGAAAGGGGTCCCAATGAGCAGTTCTTC.

This clonotype was observed a single time. This chain uses TRBV27 with TRBJ2-1, with D possibly being TRBD2 (6 bases). The CDR3 runs 16 residues. Germline V gene lookup returns CDR1 MNHEY and CDR2 SMNVEV (reference sequence). With 2 bases removed from V and 1 base from J, the gap between germline ends came to 12 bases. The chain's CDR3 is CASSLLPGVSYNEQFF. CDR3 nucleotide sequence: TGTGCCAGCAGTTTACTACCGGGAGTGTCCTACAATGAGCAGTTCTTC.

CDR3 region: CASSDRIEGYTF. The CDR3 bases are TGTGCCAGCAGTGATCGGATCGAGGGCTACACCTTC. The chain recombines TRBV6-1 with TRBJ1-2; D is unresolved. V lost 3 bases, J lost 8 bases, and 10 bases lay in between. This CDR3 comprises 12 residues. Germline CDR1 MNHNS, CDR2 SASEGT.

This chain joins TRBV20-1 and TRBJ1-1; D ambiguous. This CDR3 contains 13 residues. CDR1 and CDR2 from the germline V gene are DFQATT and SNEGSKA (reference sequence). The V end was cut by 4 bases, the J end by 5 bases, with 14 bases between. The CDR3 DNA is TGCAGTGCTACATCCCAGGCGGGGACTGAAGCTTTCTTT. Translating gives CSATSQAGTEAFF.

The chain couples TRBV28 to TRBJ2-4; 10 bases are shared with TRBD2. Germline V gives CDR1 MDHEN, CDR2 SYDVKM. This CDR3 has 17 residues. The V and J ends lost 5 bases and 0 bases, in that order; junction bases with no gene match: 7. The chain's CDR3 is CASSTLLAGKAKNIQYF. In nucleotides, the CDR3 is TGTGCCAGCAGTACACTACTAGCGGGAAAAGCCAAAAACATTCAGTACTTC.

The rearrangement uses TRBV4-2 and TRBJ2-2; TRBD2 matches 8 bases. CDR3 length: 16 amino acids. The ends lost 1 base at V and 5 bases at J; junction bases unmatched: 6. Germline lookup yields CDR1 LGHNA and CDR2 YNFKEQ. The CDR3 sequence: CASSQVSGIVTGELFF. The CDR3 DNA follows: TGTGCCAGCAGCCAAGTTAGCGGGATCGTGACCGGGGAGCTGTTTTTT.

The rearrangement links TRBV3-1 to TRBJ2-4; no clear D gene. V was shortened by 2 bases and J by 7 bases, with 15 bases between the two germline ends. The CDR3 runs 15 residues. The germline gives CDR1 LGHDT, CDR2 YNNKEL (reference sequence). The CDR3 spells CASSQRIKPGNIQYF. In DNA, the CDR3 is TGTGCCAGCAGCCAACGAATCAAGCCCGGCAACATTCAGTACTTC.

A note on this clonotype: The junction shows a germline mismatch at one end, possibly a read error. The chain joins TRBV29-1 to TRBJ2-4; the D call may be TRBD1 or TRBD2 (5 bases each). The CDR3 is 11 amino acids. CDR1 and CDR2 (germline): SQVTM, ANQGSEA. In nucleotides, the CDR3 is TGCAGCGTTCACGAGGGGATCATTCGGTACTTC. Its protein is CSVHEGIIRYF.

This chain uses TRBV12-3 or TRBV12-4 with TRBJ2-7, with 8 positions matching TRBD2. The J call may be incorrect, as the DNA end agrees better with TRBJ2-5. This CDR3 is built from 14 residues. CDR3 sequence reads: CASSWASGLETQYF. The CDR3 DNA reads as TGTGCCAGCAGTTGGGCTAGCGGGTTGGAGACCCAGTACTTC.

V usage is TRBV5-1 and J usage is TRBJ1-2, with 7 bases fitting TRBD1. The CDR3 is 12 amino acids. CDR1 is SGHRS and CDR2 is YFSETQ in the germline V gene. V lost 4 bases to trimming and J lost 8 bases; unmatched junction nucleotides: 5. The CDR3: CASSGDSSGYTF. As DNA, the CDR3 is TGCGCCAGCAGCGGGGACAGTAGCGGCTACACCTTC.

This clonotype occurred once. The DNA for the CDR3 is TGTGCCAGCAGTTTTTACGGTAGGACGGACACAGATACGCAGTATTTT. It translates to CASSFYGRTDTDTQYF. The chain recombines TRBV28 with TRBJ2-3; D uncertain. The CDR3 consists of 16 residues. Trimming took off 3 bases at V and 2 bases at J, with 15 bases between the two ends. Germline CDR1 and CDR2: MDHEN and SYDVKM.

The V gene is TRBV9, the J gene TRBJ2-5, with TRBD2 matching over 7 bases. Germline CDR1 and CDR2: SGDLS and YYNGEE. The CDR3 runs 15 residues. Trimming cost V 2 bases and J 5 bases; bases outside gene matches: 9. CDR3 in amino acids: CASSVSGGVSETQYF. As DNA, the CDR3 is TGTGCCAGCAGCGTGTCGGGAGGCGTTTCGGAGACCCAGTACTTC.

The chain combines TRBV20-1 with TRBJ1-4, with D uncertain. The CDR3 is made up of 13 amino acids. The V end was cut by 0 bases, the J end by 8 bases, with 10 bases between. CDR1 is DFQATT and CDR2 is SNEGSKA in the germline V gene (reference sequence). CDR3 sequence reads: CSARDAGREKLFF. The CDR3, as DNA: TGCAGTGCTAGAGATGCAGGCCGGGAAAAACTGTTTTTT.

The V and J genes are TRBV7-2 and TRBJ2-1, with 7 positions matching TRBD1. The trim removed 1 base at V and 10 bases at J, leaving 13 bases unmatched. The germline gives CDR1 SGHTA, CDR2 FQGNSA. The length of the CDR3 is 16 residues. The CDR3 region is CASSLEARQGVDEQFF. The DNA of the CDR3 is TGTGCCAGCAGCTTAGAGGCTAGGCAGGGGGTAGACGAGCAGTTCTTC.